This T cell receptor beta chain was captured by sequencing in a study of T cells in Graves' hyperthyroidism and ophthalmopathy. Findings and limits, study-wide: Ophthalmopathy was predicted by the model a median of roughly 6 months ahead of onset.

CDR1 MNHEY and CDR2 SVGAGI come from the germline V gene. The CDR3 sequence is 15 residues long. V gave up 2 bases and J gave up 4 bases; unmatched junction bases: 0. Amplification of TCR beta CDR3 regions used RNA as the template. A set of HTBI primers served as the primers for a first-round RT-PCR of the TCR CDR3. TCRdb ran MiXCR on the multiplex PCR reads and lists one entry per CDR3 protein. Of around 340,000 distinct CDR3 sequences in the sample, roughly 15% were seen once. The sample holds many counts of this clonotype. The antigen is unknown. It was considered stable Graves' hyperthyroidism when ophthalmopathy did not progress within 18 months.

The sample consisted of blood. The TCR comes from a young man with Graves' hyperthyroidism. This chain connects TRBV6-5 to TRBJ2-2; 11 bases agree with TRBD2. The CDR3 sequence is CASSYGTSGTGELFF. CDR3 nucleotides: TGTGCCAGCAGTTACGGGACTAGCGGCACCGGGGAGCTGTTTTTT.